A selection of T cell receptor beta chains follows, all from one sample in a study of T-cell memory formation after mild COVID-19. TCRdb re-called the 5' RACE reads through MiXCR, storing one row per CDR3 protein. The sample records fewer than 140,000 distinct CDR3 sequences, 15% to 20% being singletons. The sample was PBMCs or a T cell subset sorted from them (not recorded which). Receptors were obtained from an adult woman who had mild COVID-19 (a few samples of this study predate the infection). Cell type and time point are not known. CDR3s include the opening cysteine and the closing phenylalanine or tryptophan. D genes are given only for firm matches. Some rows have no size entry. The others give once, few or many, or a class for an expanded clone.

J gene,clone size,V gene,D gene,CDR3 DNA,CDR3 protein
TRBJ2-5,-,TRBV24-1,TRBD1,TGTGCCACCAGTGATTTGACAGGACAGGGGGAGACCCAGTACTTC,CATSDLTGQGETQYF
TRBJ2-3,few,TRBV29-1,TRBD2,TGCAGCGTCCCCGCCGGGAGGCCCGGGGTGGATACGCAGTATTTT,CSVPAGRPGVDTQYF
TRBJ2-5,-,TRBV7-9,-,TGTGCCAGCAGCTCACTCGGGGAGACCCAGTACTTC,CASSSLGETQYF
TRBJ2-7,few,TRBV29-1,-,TGCAGCGTTGATGACGGGGCCTACGAGCAGTACTTC,CSVDDGAYEQYF
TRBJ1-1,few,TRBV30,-,TGTGCCTGGAGTATGGGTGCATGGACTGAAGCTTTCTTT,CAWSMGAWTEAFF
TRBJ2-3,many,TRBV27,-,TGTGCCAGCAGTTTAGATGGACTCGTCACAGATACGCAGTATTTT,CASSLDGLVTDTQYF
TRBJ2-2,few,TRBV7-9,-,TGTGCCAGCAGCAGACAGCCCCACACCGGGGAGCTGTTTTTT,CASSRQPHTGELFF
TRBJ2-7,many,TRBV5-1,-,TGCGCCAGCAGCTTGGCGGCCGGATCCTACGAGCAGTACTTC,CASSLAAGSYEQYF
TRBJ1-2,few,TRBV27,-,TGTGCCAGCGGGGGGGCCACTAACTATGGCTACACCTTC,CASGGATNYGYTF
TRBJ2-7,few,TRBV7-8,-,TGTGCCAGCAGCCCTTTATTAGTCGCCTTC,CASSPLLVAF
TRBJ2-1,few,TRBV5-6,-,TGTGCCAGCAGCTTGGAGACTCACAATGAGCAGTTCTTC,CASSLETHNEQFF
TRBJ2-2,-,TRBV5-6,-,TGTGCCAGCAGCCCCGGGACACCTGGCGGGGAGCTGTTTTTT,CASSPGTPGGELFF
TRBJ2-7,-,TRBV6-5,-,TGTGCCAGCAGTTACTCCCGGCGCTTGGACGATTACGAGCAGTACTTC,CASSYSRRLDDYEQYF
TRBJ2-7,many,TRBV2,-,TGTGCCAGCATGGTCGCCCAGGACGAGCAGTACTTC,CASMVAQDEQYF
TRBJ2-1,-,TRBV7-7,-,TGTGCTAGCAGCCCCTCCTTGGGCCTAAATGAGCAGTTCTTC,CASSPSLGLNEQFF
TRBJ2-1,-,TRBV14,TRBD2,TGTGCCAGCAGCCGGACTAGCGGGTACAATGAGCAGTTCTTC,CASSRTSGYNEQFF
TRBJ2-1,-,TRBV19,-,TGTGCCACCGGGACGGATGCCTACAATGAGCAGTTCTTC,CATGTDAYNEQFF
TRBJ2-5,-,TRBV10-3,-,TGTGCCATCAGCCAGGAGACCCAGTACTTC,CAISQETQYF
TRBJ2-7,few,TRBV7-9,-,TGTGCCAGCAGCTTAGTGGCAGTTCGTGAGCAGTACTTC,CASSLVAVREQYF
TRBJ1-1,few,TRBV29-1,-,TGCAGCCCTACCATGCCCCGGGGCACTGAAGCTTTCTTT,CSPTMPRGTEAFF
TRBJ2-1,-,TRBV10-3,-,TGTGCCATCAGTGAGCTGGGCAATGAGCAGTTCTTC,CAISELGNEQFF
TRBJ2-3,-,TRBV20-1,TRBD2,TGCAGTGCTAGGTCCCCGAGACTAGCGCCTAGCACAGATACGCAGTATTTT,CSARSPRLAPSTDTQYF
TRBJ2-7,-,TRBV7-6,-,TGTGCCAGCAGCTTGGGGGCCTACTACGAGCAGTACTTC,CASSLGAYYEQYF
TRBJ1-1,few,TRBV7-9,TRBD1,TGTGCCAGCGCCTGGGAGGGGGCGACTGAAGCTTTCTTT,CASAWEGATEAFF
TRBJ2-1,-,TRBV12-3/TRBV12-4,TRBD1,TGTGCCAGCAGTCCACAGGGGGCCGGTAATGAGCAGTTCTTC,CASSPQGAGNEQFF
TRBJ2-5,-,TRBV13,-,TGTGCCAGCACCCTAGCCCGACAAGACGGTATGGAGACCCAGTACTTC,CASTLARQDGMETQYF
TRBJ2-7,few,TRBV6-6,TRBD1,TGTGCCAGCAGGACACAGGGGACATCCTACGAGCAGTACTTC,CASRTQGTSYEQYF
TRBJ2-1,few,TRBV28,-,TGTGCCAGCAGTGCGTCACCCTGGGATGAGCAGTTCTTC,CASSASPWDEQFF